Included here is one T cell receptor (beta chain) sequence, with context. This entry belongs to a study of blood T cell repertoires in COVID-19. From germline, CDR1 is SGHDT and CDR2 YYEEEE. V dropped 0 bases and J dropped 7 bases, with 8 bases sitting between them. The CDR3 contains 13 residues. Sequencing was performed with immunoSEQ multiplex PCR; in TCRdb, only in-frame clones are kept and a portion is missing. The sample lists about 170,000 clones; around 86% were seen once. The receptor comes from a woman of 80 years or more in a cohort sampled during active or convalescent COVID-19. V and J are TRBV5-6 and TRBJ1-3, with a possible D match to TRBD1 (5 bases). Sample: peripheral blood. The CDR3 coding sequence is TGTGCCAGCAGCTTGGGGGGCCTGAACACCATATATTTT. Protein sequence: CASSLGGLNTIYF.